This T cell receptor (beta chain) came from a study of blood T cell repertoires in COVID-19. Whole-study context: The origin of the acute and convalescent COVID-19 samples was the United States, Italy and Spain. PBMCs, B-cell-depleted T cells, or T cells provided the cDNA or gDNA that made up the material.

Authors' methods: Cell counts per sample came from amplifying reference gene primers. Sequencing was performed with immunoSEQ multiplex PCR; in TCRdb, only in-frame clones are kept and a portion is missing. From that table come the V and J calls and clone size; the DNA was used to work out D and trimming. The sample has about 430,000 clones, around 89% seen once; the top ten hold roughly 0.97%. This CDR3 region has 16 residues. CDR1 and CDR2 (germline): SGHVS, FNYEAQ. The V and J ends lost 5 bases and 9 bases, in that order; junction bases with no gene match: 15. The sequence derives from a woman aged 25 to 39 with acute COVID-19. Input material: PBMCs or T cells enriched from blood (not recorded which). This chain links TRBV7-6 with TRBJ2-1; TRBD1 matches at 8 bases. In DNA, the CDR3 is TGTGCCAGCAGCAGGAGGTCAGGGGGCCAACTCATTGAGCAGTTCTTC. It specifies CASSRRSGGQLIEQFF.